Following are 15 T cell receptor beta chains from one sample sequenced in a study of cytomegalovirus exposure and HLA in healthy donors. PCR primers comprised 60 Vbeta and 13 Jbeta primers. TCRdb's copy holds only in-frame clones and misses some; the assay was immunoSEQ multiplex PCR. There are some 200,000 clones in the sample; around 74% occur only once, and approximately 1.4% lies in the top ten. Specimen: PBMCs. The receptor set was obtained from a girl between 10 and 17 years old in good health and CMV-seropositive.

The sample holds one count of this clone. The V and J genes are TRBV7-9 and TRBJ2-2, with no clear D. Germline-derived CDR1 and CDR2 are SEHNR and FQNEAQ (reference sequence). The CDR3 runs 18 residues. Between the trimmed V and J ends, which lost 2 bases and 0 bases, there was a span of 16 bases. The CDR3 here is CASSLRALGSPNTGELFF. The CDR3 region has the DNA TGTGCCAGCAGCTTAAGAGCTCTGGGCAGCCCGAACACCGGGGAGCTGTTTTTT.

This clone was recorded only once. V usage is TRBV6-5 and J usage is TRBJ2-2; a weak D match, TRBD1 (6 bases). CDR3 length: 13 amino acids. CDR1 and CDR2 from the germline V gene are MNHEY and SVGAGI. Trimming shortened V by 7 bases and J by 3 bases, and 9 bases separated the two germline ends. CDR3 bases: TGTGCCAGCAACAGGGTCGACACCGGGGAGCTGTTTTTT. Encoded protein: CASNRVDTGELFF.

CDR3 in amino acids: CASSSQEPETQYF. The CDR3 region has the DNA TGTGCCAGCAGCTCGCAGGAACCAGAGACCCAGTACTTC. The chain carries TRBV9 and TRBJ2-5; D ambiguous. Trimming stripped 4 bases from V and 4 bases from J, with 11 bases between. The CDR3 is 13 residues long. CDR1 is SGDLS, CDR2 YYNGEE, per germline. The full variable domain, completed using reference TRBV9 and TRBJ2-5, is DSGVTQTPKHLITATGQRVTLRCSPRSGDLSVYWYQQSLDQGLQFLIQYYNGEERAKGNILERFSAQQFPDLHSELNLSSLELGDSALYFCASSSQEPETQYFGPGTRLLVL.

The chain is built from TRBV5-6 and TRBJ1-5; perhaps TRBD1 as D (5 bases). V shed 5 bases and J shed 4 bases, with 22 bases lying between them. The CDR3 runs to 17 residues. Germline assignment: CDR1 SGHDT and CDR2 YYEEEE. The CDR3 bases are TGTGCCAGCAGAGATAGCAGGGAAACCTCGTCAAATCAGCCCCAGCATTTT. As protein: CASRDSRETSSNQPQHF.

The chain's CDR3 is CAGGGLANRGEQFF. Here the CDR3 DNA reads TGTGCCGGTGGGGGACTAGCTAATCGGGGGGAGCAGTTCTTC. The chain recombines TRBV30 with TRBJ2-1; 9 bases fit TRBD2. This CDR3 is built from 14 residues. The germline V gene has CDR1 GTSNPN and CDR2 SVGIG (reference sequence). Unmatched junction bases numbered 15, after V lost 8 bases and J lost 10 bases.

This clone occurred a few times. J is TRBJ2-1 and V is TRBV12-5, with D tentatively TRBD2 (7 bases). This CDR3 is 16 amino acids long. V lost 6 bases and J lost 9, with 24 bases in between. Germline lookup yields CDR1 LGHNT and CDR2 FRNRAP. CDR3 coding DNA: TGTGCTAGTGGCCCAATAAGGAGACCAGGGGAGGGTGAGCAGTTCTTC. Its translation is CASGPIRRPGEGEQFF.

This clone has a handful of counts. The rearrangement links TRBV7-8 to TRBJ1-1; 8 nucleotides line up with TRBD1. The CDR3 runs to 16 residues. The ends lost 5 bases at V and 2 bases at J; junction bases unmatched: 10. Germline CDR1 SGHVS, CDR2 FQNEAQ. The chain's CDR3 is CASSPKGQGANTEAFF. In nucleotides, the CDR3 is TGTGCCAGCAGCCCGAAAGGTCAGGGGGCAAACACTGAAGCTTTCTTT.

The chain recombines TRBV29-1 with TRBJ1-1; a possible D gene is TRBD1 (6 bases). Germline CDR1 SQVTM, CDR2 ANQGSEA. This CDR3 comprises 11 residues. Trimming cost V 7 bases and J 5 bases, with 11 bases left between them. The CDR3 protein is CSDYRETEAFF. DNA of the CDR3: TGCAGCGACTACAGGGAAACTGAAGCTTTCTTT.

CDR3 residues: CASRDSGPYEQYF. The CDR3 DNA reads as TGTGCCAGCCGGGACAGTGGGCCCTACGAGCAGTACTTC. The chain uses TRBV7-9 and TRBJ2-7; 7 bases agree with TRBD1. The CDR3 is 13 amino acids. The trim removed 8 bases at V and 2 bases at J, leaving 6 bases unmatched. Germline CDR1 is SEHNR and CDR2 is FQNEAQ (reference sequence).

The V call is TRBV29-1, the J call TRBJ2-5; a possible D gene is TRBD1 (6 bases). Germline V lookup: CDR1 SQVTM, CDR2 ANQGSEA. This CDR3 comprises 13 residues. Trimming cost V 0 bases and J 4 bases, with 9 bases left between them. DNA for the CDR3: TGCAGCGTTGAAGAGGGGGCGGGAGAGACCCAGTACTTC. This gives the protein CSVEEGAGETQYF.

V is TRBV7-2 and J is TRBJ1-2, with a weak D call TRBD1 (6 bases). V lost 0 bases to trimming and J lost 8 bases, with 10 bases between them. This CDR3 spans 13 amino acids. Germline assignment: CDR1 SGHTA and CDR2 FQGNSA. The CDR3 reads CASSLARGEGYTF. CDR3 sequence (DNA): TGTGCCAGCAGCTTAGCCAGGGGTGAGGGCTACACCTTC.

V and J are TRBV10-3 and TRBJ1-1; TRBD1 aligns across 7 bases. The CDR3 is made up of 14 amino acids. Germline values: CDR1 ENHRY, CDR2 SYGVKD. Trimming took 4 bases from V and 0 from J; bases not matched to a gene: 2. For the CDR3, the DNA is TGTGCCATCAGTGGACAGGGAATGAACACTGAAGCTTTCTTT. This translates into CAISGQGMNTEAFF.

CDR3 DNA sequence: TGCGCCAGCAGCCAAGGGGGGGGTTCGGGCGAGCAGTACTTC. This codes for CASSQGGGSGEQYF. The chain recombines TRBV4-3 with TRBJ2-7; TRBD2 agrees at 7 bases. CDR3 length: 14 residues. V was pared by 1 base and J by 6 bases, with 6 bases of the junction left unmatched. Per germline, CDR1 LGHNA and CDR2 YSLEER.

CDR3 coding DNA: TGTGCCAGCAGCTTGACTCACGTTCAGCCCCAGCATTTT. It is translated as CASSLTHVQPQHF. This sequence joins TRBV7-2 and TRBJ1-5, with D unclear. V was trimmed by 3 bases and J by 6 bases, leaving 9 bases between them. The CDR3 runs to 13 residues. Germline V gene sequence: CDR1 SGHTA, CDR2 FQGNSA.

In this sample, this clone turned up once. The chain employs TRBV13 and TRBJ2-1; 8 bases fit TRBD2. Germline CDR1 and CDR2: PRHDT and FYEKMQ (reference sequence). Trimming at V came to 8 bases and at J to 2 bases, leaving 5 bases not matched to a gene. The CDR3 is 14 residues long. CDR3 sequence: CASGGLVAYNEQFF. In DNA, the CDR3 is TGTGCCAGCGGGGGACTAGTGGCCTACAATGAGCAGTTCTTC.